The 13 T cell receptor beta chains given below trace back to one sample, sequenced in a study of CD8+ T cells in alopecia areata. As the sequencing template, cDNA was produced by extracting RNA and reverse transcribing it. The repertoire was sequenced with immunoSEQ multiplex PCR; TCRdb's copy has only in-frame clones and lacks some. The repertoire has approximately 180,000 clones, less than 75% of them found once; the top ten carry over 10%. The sample here was CD8+ T cells sorted from blood, taken at week 0. Receptors were obtained from a human donor with alopecia areata.

This clone was detected only a few times. The V gene is TRBV29-1, the J gene TRBJ2-7; 7 bases are a match to TRBD1. V was pared by 6 bases and J by 5 bases, with 13 bases of the junction left unmatched. The V gene's germline CDR1 is SQVTM and CDR2 ANQGSEA. This CDR3 has 14 amino acids. CDR3 region: CSVELSIRGNEQYF. CDR3 bases: TGCAGCGTAGAGCTAAGCATCAGGGGGAACGAGCAGTACTTC.

V is TRBV25-1 and J is TRBJ1-2; D is unclear. The CDR3 has 11 amino acids. Trimming took 4 bases from V and 7 from J, leaving 7 bases between them. Germline CDR1 reads MGHDK; CDR2 reads SYGVNS. CDR3 sequence: CASSVSTGYTF. The CDR3 DNA sequence: TGTGCCAGCAGTGTGAGTACTGGCTACACCTTC.

The rearrangement uses TRBV7-9 and TRBJ2-1, with a possible D match to TRBD1 (5 bases). From germline, CDR1 is SEHNR and CDR2 FQNEAQ (reference sequence). The CDR3 spans 12 residues. The V and J ends lost 6 bases and 10 bases respectively, with 13 bases between them. This chain's CDR3 is CASRKTVWEQFF. DNA of the CDR3: TGTGCCAGCAGAAAGACAGTATGGGAGCAGTTCTTC.

This sequence joins TRBV6-5 and TRBJ2-7; either TRBD1 or TRBD2 may fit D (5 bases each). V lost 5 bases and J 6 bases, leaving 8 bases between the germline ends. CDR1 and CDR2 from the germline V gene are MNHEY and SVGAGI. The CDR3 is made up of 11 amino acids. CDR3 sequence reads: CASSPGSEQYF. CDR3 in DNA: TGTGCCAGCAGTCCAGGGAGCGAGCAGTACTTC.

This clone was counted a few times. The chain uses TRBV10-1 and TRBJ1-5; D not certain. The CDR3 covers 12 residues. V was cut by 6 bases and J by 10 bases, with 13 bases left in between. Germline V gene data show CDR1 as WNHNN and CDR2 as SYGVQD (reference sequence). The CDR3 here is CASSDQPGPQHF. CDR3 nucleotides: TGCGCCAGCAGCGACCAACCGGGTCCCCAGCATTTT.

This clone was seen a handful of times. The chain is built from TRBV29-1 and TRBJ1-3; no reliable D call. CDR3 length: 11 residues. Germline V gene sequence: CDR1 SQVTM, CDR2 ANQGSEA. Trimming shortened V by 4 bases and J by 4 bases, and 5 bases separated the two germline ends. The DNA for the CDR3 is TGCAGCGTTGTAGTCGGAAACACCATATATTTT. This codes for CSVVVGNTIYF.

The rearrangement uses TRBV27 and TRBJ2-7; TRBD1 is a possible D gene (6 bases). The CDR3 totals 13 residues. V was trimmed by 6 bases and J by 7 bases, leaving 16 bases between them. Germline CDR1 reads MNHEY; CDR2 reads SMNVEV (reference sequence). The CDR3 coding sequence is TGTGCCAGCAGGGGGGCCGGGTTGGGAGAGCAGTACTTC. This encodes CASRGAGLGEQYF.

The chain uses TRBV27 and TRBJ1-5; 10 bases line up with TRBD1. Germline V lookup: CDR1 MNHEY, CDR2 SMNVEV (reference sequence). The CDR3 length is 16 residues. The trim removed 4 bases at V and 1 base at J, leaving 4 bases unmatched. Here the CDR3 reads CASSSQGQGSNQPQHF. In DNA form, the CDR3 reads TGTGCCAGCAGTTCCCAGGGACAGGGGAGCAATCAGCCCCAGCATTTT.

The chain joins TRBV15 to TRBJ1-2, with a tentative D call TRBD1 (5 bases). V dropped 6 bases and J dropped 8 bases, with 7 bases sitting between them. Per the germline V gene, CDR1 is LNHNV and CDR2 is YYDKDF (reference sequence). The CDR3 is 10 amino acids. CDR3 sequence (DNA): TGTGCCACCAGTTGGGGCGGCTACACCTTC. It is translated as CATSWGGYTF.

A note on this clone: In the same sample, other DNA sequences code for this CDR3. This chain connects TRBV15 to TRBJ2-2; D may be TRBD1 (6 bases). Trimming shortened V by 3 bases and J by 1 base, and 9 bases separated the two germline ends. CDR1 LNHNV and CDR2 YYDKDF come from the germline V gene (reference sequence). This CDR3 region has 15 residues. The CDR3, as DNA: TGTGCCACCAGCAGGGCGACAGGGAACACCGGGGAGCTGTTTTTT. Its protein product is CATSRATGNTGELFF.

The chain uses TRBV29-1 and TRBJ2-1; D could derive from TRBD1 or TRBD2 (5 bases each). Germline CDR1 is SQVTM and CDR2 is ANQGSEA. The CDR3 runs to 11 residues. DNA of the CDR3: TGCGCAGGGACCTCCTACAATGAGCAGTTCTTC. Translating gives CAGTSYNEQFF.

As to this clone: The sample carries other DNA sequences with the same CDR3. The V call is TRBV19, the J call TRBJ2-7, with 9 bases aligning to TRBD1. This CDR3 has 14 residues. The germline V gene has CDR1 LNHDA and CDR2 SQIVND (reference sequence). The V segment lost 3 bases and the J segment 5 bases; nucleotides outside the gene matches: 5. The CDR3 DNA reads as TGTGCCAGTAGTATCGGTACAGGGGGCAACGAGCAGTACTTC. Translating it yields CASSIGTGGNEQYF.

This chain connects TRBV28 to TRBJ2-7; D call uncertain. The CDR3 loop spans 13 amino acids. Germline V CDR1 and CDR2: MDHEN, SYDVKM. The germline V and J ends were trimmed by 6 bases and 2 bases, with 11 bases remaining between them. The CDR3 here is CASRAEDTYEQYF. DNA for the CDR3: TGTGCCAGCAGGGCAGAAGACACCTACGAGCAGTACTTC.